The source of this T cell receptor beta chain is a study of T cell responses to AZD1222 COVID-19 vaccine. There are a few counts of this clone. TCRdb keeps only in-frame clones here, not all; method: immunoSEQ multiplex PCR. This sample has 30,000 to 35,000 clones, with about four fifths found just once. This CDR3 has 16 amino acids. Trimming pared 1 base from V and 1 base from J, leaving 11 bases between. Germline-derived CDR1 and CDR2 are SGHTA and FQGNSA. The material was peripheral blood, obtained 28 days after the second AZD1222 dose. This clonotype originated in an adult who received the AZD1222 COVID-19 vaccine. V and J are TRBV7-2 and TRBJ1-3; D remains ambiguous. This chain's CDR3 is CASSLVHGGSGNTIYF. Written as DNA, the CDR3 is TGTGCCAGCAGCTTAGTTCATGGTGGGTCTGGAAACACCATATATTTT.